These 22 T cell receptor beta chains were sequenced from one sample in a study of glioma-infiltrating T cells. TCR alpha and beta CDR3 regions were amplified from RNA using iRepertoire nested multiplex PCR. TCRdb independently ran MiXCR on the multiplex PCR reads; one entry per CDR3 protein. Here the sample spans under 200,000 distinct CDR3 sequences, more than 35% being singletons. Input material: glioma tissue, nonneoplastic brain tissue, or PBMCs (not recorded which). The receptor source for this set is a human donor with low-grade glioma or glioblastoma, undergoing nonglioma brain surgery, or in good health (not recorded which).

For this clonotype: A clone one base away is much larger, so this may be a read error. The chain recombines TRBV20-1 with TRBJ2-5; 10 bases agree with TRBD2. Germline assignment: CDR1 DFQATT and CDR2 SNEGSKA (reference sequence). The CDR3 sequence is 17 residues long. The V gene end was trimmed by 0 bases and the J gene end by 3 bases; junction bases not matched to a gene: 10. The DNA for the CDR3 is TGCAGTGCTAGAGATATTGGGACTAGCGCCGATGAAGAGACCCAGTACTTC. Translating it yields CSARDIGTSADEETQYF.

V usage is TRBV19 and J usage is TRBJ2-1, with TRBD2 matching 7 bases. This CDR3 region has 14 residues. Germline trimming cut 5 bases from V and 7 bases from J; bases unmatched to any gene: 8. Germline values: CDR1 LNHDA, CDR2 SQIVND (reference sequence). In nucleotides, the CDR3 is TGTGCCAGTAGTGGACTAGAGAGTTTTAATGAGCAGTTCTTC. Amino acids: CASSGLESFNEQFF.

This clonotype was recorded many times. The chain recombines TRBV6-1 with TRBJ2-7; D remains unclear. This CDR3 is 14 amino acids long. The V end was cut by 5 bases, the J end by 1 base, with 12 bases between. Germline-derived CDR1 and CDR2 are MNHNS and SASEGT. The CDR3 here is CASSSDFVSYEQYF. In DNA, the CDR3 is TGTGCCAGCAGTTCAGACTTCGTATCCTACGAGCAGTACTTC.

A word on this clonotype: A much larger clone differs by one base, so this may be a read error. This sequence joins TRBV20-1 and TRBJ1-2; D ambiguous. This CDR3 has 15 amino acids. Germline-derived CDR1 and CDR2 are DFQATT and SNEGSKA (reference sequence). CDR3 region: CSATEPGASNYGHTF. DNA of the CDR3: TGCAGTGCTACGGAGCCGGGAGCCTCTAACTATGGCCACACCTTC.

The chain uses TRBV5-1 and TRBJ2-5, with 12 bases that match TRBD2. V shed 6 bases, J shed 1 base, and the junction held 4 bases outside the gene matches. From germline, CDR1 is SGHRS and CDR2 YFSETQ. This CDR3 is 15 amino acids long. In nucleotides, the CDR3 is TGCGCCAGCACCACTAGCGGGAGGCTCCAAGAGACCCAGTACTTC. Translating it yields CASTTSGRLQETQYF.

A word on this clonotype: A much more abundant neighbour one base away suggests this may be a read error. The chain combines TRBV7-9 with TRBJ1-2; weak D call: TRBD1 (5 bases). The V end lost 4 bases, the J end lost 6 bases, and 18 bases lay between the germline ends. Germline CDR1 SEHNR, CDR2 FQNEAQ (reference sequence). The CDR3 is made up of 15 amino acids. The CDR3 sequence: CASSSRKGAVDGYTF. The CDR3, as DNA: TGTGCCAGCAGCTCCCGTAAAGGGGCGGTAGATGGCTACACCTTC.

This clonotype has a count of ten or more. The chain employs TRBV18 and TRBJ1-1; D might be TRBD1 (5 bases). Trimming took 6 bases from V and 3 from J, leaving 11 bases between them. This CDR3 has 13 residues. The germline V gene encodes CDR1 KGHSH and CDR2 LQKENI. CDR3 sequence reads: CASSKWGDTEAFF. The DNA of the CDR3 is TGTGCCAGCTCGAAATGGGGGGACACTGAAGCTTTCTTT.

Concerning this clonotype itself: A read error may explain this, as a much larger clone is one base away. The CDR3 region has the DNA TGTGCCAGCCGGACAGGGACAGGCACAGATAGGCAGTATTTT. The encoded protein is CASRTGTGTDRQYF. The rearrangement links TRBV28 to TRBJ2-3; 8 bases are shared with TRBD1. Germline loops: CDR1 MDHEN, CDR2 SYDVKM. CDR3 length: 14 amino acids. Full variable domain (rest looked up from reference TRBV28 and TRBJ2-3): DVKVTQSSRYLVKRTGEKVFLECVQDMDHENMFWYRQDPGLGLRLIYFSYDVKMKEKGDIPEGYSVSREKKERFSLILESASTNQTSMYLCASRTGTGTDRQYFGPGTRLTVL.

The chain uses TRBV2 and TRBJ1-3; TRBD1 might be the D (5 bases). Trimming stripped 1 base from V and 0 bases from J, with 7 bases between. Per germline, CDR1 SNHLY and CDR2 FYNNEI. The CDR3 sequence is 15 residues long. CDR3 in DNA: TGTGCCAGCAGTGAAGGACAGAACTCTGGAAACACCATATATTTT. This translates into CASSEGQNSGNTIYF.

In regard to this clonotype: Being one base from a much bigger clone, this may be a read error. The chain combines TRBV20-1 with TRBJ2-1; 10 nucleotides match TRBD2. The junction had 6 bases not matched to a gene; V was cut back by 4 bases and J by 6 bases. This CDR3 contains 14 residues. Germline loops: CDR1 DFQATT, CDR2 SNEGSKA (reference sequence). The DNA for the CDR3 is TGCAGTGCTACCATAGCGGGAGGATTCAATGAGCAGTTCTTC. Translated: CSATIAGGFNEQFF.

This clonotype was recorded a few times. CDR3 sequence reads: CASSAGTSGSTGETQYF. The CDR3 DNA reads as TGTGCCAGCAGCGCCGGGACTAGCGGGAGCACGGGAGAGACCCAGTACTTC. V is TRBV4-2 and J is TRBJ2-5; 14 nucleotides align to TRBD2. The CDR3 is 17 residues long. The germline CDR1 and CDR2 sequences are LGHNA and YNFKEQ. V lost 5 bases, J lost 4 bases, and 9 bases stayed unmatched.

The gene calls are TRBV27 and TRBJ2-7; TRBD2 matches at 14 bases. Losses at the gene ends were 5 bases for V and 1 base for J; bases not matched to a gene: 13. This CDR3 is built from 19 residues. Germline-derived CDR1 and CDR2 are MNHEY and SMNVEV (reference sequence). CDR3 nucleotides: TGTGCCAGCAGTCCGATTACGGAGGGACTAGCGGGGGATTCCTACGAGCAGTACTTC. It encodes CASSPITEGLAGDSYEQYF.

Comments on this clonotype: A much larger clone sits a single nucleotide away, making a read error possible. The gene calls are TRBV20-1 and TRBJ2-7, with no clear D. This CDR3 comprises 15 residues. With 0 bases removed from V and 4 bases from J, the gap between germline ends came to 16 bases. The germline V gene has CDR1 DFQATT and CDR2 SNEGSKA (reference sequence). The CDR3 DNA is TGCAGTGCTAGAGATAATTCCGGACGAGCTTACGAGCAGTACTTC. Translating gives CSARDNSGRAYEQYF.

The V and J genes are TRBV14 and TRBJ2-7; D ambiguous. Germline V gives CDR1 SGHDN, CDR2 FVKESK. This CDR3 has 14 amino acids. Trimming removed 5 bases at V and 7 bases at J, with 18 bases between. This CDR3 is CASSGLSGAREQYF. The CDR3 region has the DNA TGTGCCAGCAGCGGCCTTTCGGGCGCGAGGGAGCAGTACTTC.

With respect to this clonotype: This clone may be a read error of a much larger clone one base away. Since no conserved phenylalanine or tryptophan closes the CDR3, a read error is the likely cause. The chain is built from TRBV7-2 and TRBJ2-7; no firm D call. CDR1 is SGHTA and CDR2 is FQGNSA in the germline V gene. This CDR3 has 13 residues. The V gene lost 3 bases and the J gene lost 2 bases, with 8 bases spanning the gap. CDR3 region: CASSLASTYEQYL. In DNA form, the CDR3 reads TGTGCCAGCAGCTTGGCCAGCACCTACGAGCAGTACTTA.

This chain links TRBV5-1 with TRBJ2-1; D not resolved. The CDR3 covers 17 residues. V was trimmed by 2 bases and J by 0 bases, leaving 15 bases between them. In germline, CDR1 is SGHRS, CDR2 YFSETQ. CDR3 in DNA: TGCGCCAGCAGCTTTGTAGGCGGTGCGGACTCCTACAATGAGCAGTTCTTC. Translating it yields CASSFVGGADSYNEQFF.

The table lists this clonotype with a few counts. The chain links TRBV5-4 to TRBJ2-1, with D hard to call. The germline V gene has CDR1 SGHNT and CDR2 YYREEE (reference sequence). This CDR3 contains 14 residues. Trimming left V 1 base short and J 5 bases short, with 10 bases between. Written as DNA, the CDR3 is TGTGCCAGCAGCTTGAGGGCAGGTAACAATGAGCAGTTCTTC. It translates to CASSLRAGNNEQFF.

Of note for this clonotype: The junction departs from germline at one end; a sequencing error may be responsible. The genes are TRBV6-6 and TRBJ2-7; 10 bases fit TRBD1. The CDR3 covers 16 residues. CDR1 is MNHNY and CDR2 is SVGAGI in the germline V gene (reference sequence). The CDR3 spells CASKDRGRLDSNEQYF. The CDR3 DNA is TGTGCCAGCAAGGACAGGGGGAGATTAGACTCCAACGAGCAGTACTTC.

Comment on this clonotype: One base away lies a much larger clone, so this may be a sequencing read error. The chain joins TRBV4-1 to TRBJ2-1; no reliable D call. Germline V gene sequence: CDR1 MGHRA, CDR2 YSYEKL. V was cut by 1 base and J by 4 bases, with 14 bases left in between. CDR3 length equals 16 residues. The CDR3: CASSQAASQNYNEQFF. Here the CDR3 DNA reads TGCGCCAGCAGCCAAGCAGCGAGTCAAAATTACAATGAGCAGTTCTTC.

For this clonotype: With a much larger clone just one base away, this may be a read error. The CDR3 DNA reads as TGCAGTGCAATGATTAGCGGATTATCGAAAACCGGGGAGCTGTTTTTT. Translation: CSAMISGLSKTGELFF. V is TRBV20-1 and J is TRBJ2-2, with D possibly matching TRBD2 (6 bases). The germline CDR1 and CDR2 sequences are DFQATT and SNEGSKA (reference sequence). The CDR3 has 16 amino acids.

This clonotype was counted many times. Written as DNA, the CDR3 is TGCAGTGCTCCGACAGGGTTGGCTAGCGGGAGGAACTTGGACGAGCAGTACTTC. Its translation: CSAPTGLASGRNLDEQYF. The chain uses TRBV20-1 and TRBJ2-7; TRBD2 agrees at 11 bases. Germline trimming cut 5 bases from V and 5 bases from J; bases unmatched to any gene: 20. The CDR3 is made up of 18 amino acids. The germline gives CDR1 DFQATT, CDR2 SNEGSKA (reference sequence).

The gene calls are TRBV2 and TRBJ2-5; possible D gene TRBD1, 5 bases. There are 13 residues in the CDR3. Germline-derived CDR1 and CDR2 are SNHLY and FYNNEI. V lost 5 bases and J 5 bases, leaving 12 bases between the germline ends. CDR3 bases: TGTGCCAGCAGTCCCCAGGGTGGGGAGACCCAGTACTTC. This codes for CASSPQGGETQYF.